This TCR beta chain was captured by sequencing in a study of regulatory dendritic cells for organ transplantation (dated by TCRdb to 2017 to 2019). At the level of the whole study: Sorted naive and memory CD4+ and CD8+ T cells had their TCRbeta repertoires sequenced both before and after allostimulation with either regulatory or mature dendritic cells.

Points the paper makes about the study in general: Of the resting subsets, memory CD8+ T cells had the largest number of alloreactive TCR clonotypes. Only a couple of subjects were sequenced, and considerable between-individual heterogeneity in the alloreactive memory CD8+ T cell pool was noted by the authors. In both subjects, allostimulation led to expansion of memory CD8+ clones, although regulatory dendritic cells appeared to cause more limited expansion than mature dendritic cells did. Naive CD4+ and CD8+ T cells showed highly diverse repertoires, whereas memory cells were less diverse and memory CD8+ cells were the most oligoclonal.

A multiplexed two-step PCR with Vbeta-specific forward primers and Jbeta-specific reverse primers was used to amplify the TCRbeta CDR3 regions. Through the immunoSEQ service, the TCRbeta libraries were run on an Illumina instrument for sequencing. Regarding the original processing steps: IMGT annotation was used to assign V, D and J genes, and synthetic CDR3 analogues were used to correct the counts for multiplex PCR bias. In the immunoSEQ Analyzer, repertoire clonality was calculated as one minus the normalized Shannon entropy. Fisher's exact test with Benjamini-Hochberg false discovery rate control was used to define clonal expansion, with two-tailed P<0.01. Drawn from immuneACCESS, this table holds only the in-frame rearrangements with V and J called that TCRdb kept. Clones are partly lost; checked studies trace under half to an unresolved V gene and leave the rest unexplained. The DNA gave D and trimming, while V, J and clone size come from that table. The table for this sample lists 25,000 to 35,000 clones; approximately 77% of them were counted only once. The top ten hold roughly 0.4% of the sample.

The cysteine opens and the phenylalanine closes a CDR3 of 14 amino acids. The DNA shown is the 42-base CDR3, in frame from base 1. Trimming removed 4 bases from V and 9 bases from J, leaving 13 bases between the germline ends. CDR1 and CDR2, looked up from the germline V gene, are MGHRA and YSYEKL. As regards this clone: Its antigen is not yet known. Per-base qualities were not stored, and no clone one base away is much larger.

Naive T cells were sorted as CD45RA+ and memory T cells as CD45RO+ CD4+ or CD8+ cells by FACS. A couple of healthy control subjects provided the T cells used for TCR sequencing. Unstimulated sorted T cell subsets served as baseline controls for the mixed lymphocyte reactions. The Qiagen DNeasy Blood & Tissue Kit was used for extraction of genomic DNA. The source is a human donor in good health. Recombination joined TRBV4-1 with TRBJ1-6, with TRBD1 perhaps the D gene, on 6 matching bases. The specimen sequenced was naive CD8+ T cells from blood. This sample's cell subset or site label indicates: CD45RA+ naive T cells. CDR3 loop: CASSPGGAGSPLHF. The DNA sequence is TGCGCCAGCAGCCCCGGGGGGGCGGGTTCACCCCTCCACTTT.